This T cell receptor (beta chain) was documented in a study of cytomegalovirus exposure and HLA in healthy donors. Overall study results and limits: In a later analysis, TCR association rates varied by HLA locus: DRB1 most, HLA-C fewest. There were several of the most significant clusters that appeared linked to common viral pathogens in a later analysis. Later analysis found that TCR beta chains associated with HLA were more clonally expanded than other, equally common chains.

The CDR3 totals 13 residues. Trimming took off 1 base at V and 3 bases at J, with 7 bases between the two ends. Germline CDR1 is MGHRA and CDR2 is YSYEKL. Researchers ran the PCR with 60 Vbeta and 13 Jbeta primers. Data came from immunoSEQ multiplex PCR; TCRdb stores just in-frame clones and leaves some out. This sample carries under 50,000 clones, roughly 76% of them seen once, and the ten largest clones take roughly 6.3%. Of note for this clone: Antigen: not known.

Sequencing input: PBMCs. The clonotype comes from a man aged 30 to 45 in good health and CMV-seronegative. The gene calls are TRBV4-1 and TRBJ2-7; the D is unclear. CDR3 sequence (DNA): TGCGCCAGCAGCCAAGTTGTCGGCTACGAGCAGTACTTC. Its protein product is CASSQVVGYEQYF.